The text below deals with one TCR beta chain. Its target is unknown. Assay: immunoSEQ multiplex PCR; the TCRdb copy retains only in-frame clones and omits some. The table lists about 300,000 clones, roughly 71% of them singletons. Germline assignment: CDR1 WNHNN and CDR2 SYGVQD (reference sequence). The CDR3 spans 13 residues. The V gene lost 4 bases and the J gene lost 4 bases, with 10 bases spanning the gap. These data originate in a study of cytotoxic CD8 clonotypes in ibrutinib-treated CLL. Study-level points and caveats: Investigators sampled sustained-remission and progressing patients at differing times.

The chain is built from TRBV10-1 and TRBJ2-5; tentatively, D is TRBD2 (6 bases). The sample was PBMCs, taken after 36 months of ibrutinib treatment. This clonotype was obtained from a human donor with chronic lymphocytic leukemia. CDR3 sequence (DNA): TGCGCCAGCAGTGCCGGGGGAGGAGAGACCCAGTACTTC. This encodes CASSAGGGETQYF.